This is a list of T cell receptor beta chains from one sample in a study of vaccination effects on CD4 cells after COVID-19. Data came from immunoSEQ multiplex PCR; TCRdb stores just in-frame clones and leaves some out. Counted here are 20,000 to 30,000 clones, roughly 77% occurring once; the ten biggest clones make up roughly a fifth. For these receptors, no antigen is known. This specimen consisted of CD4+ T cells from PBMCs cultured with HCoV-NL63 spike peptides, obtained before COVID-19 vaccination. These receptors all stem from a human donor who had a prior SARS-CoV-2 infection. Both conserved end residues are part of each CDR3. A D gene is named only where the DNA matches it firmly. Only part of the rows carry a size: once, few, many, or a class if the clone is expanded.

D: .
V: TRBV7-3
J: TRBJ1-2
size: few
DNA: TGTGCCAGCAGCCGAAGTGGGGGTGTTGGCTACACCTTC
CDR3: CASSRSGGVGYTF

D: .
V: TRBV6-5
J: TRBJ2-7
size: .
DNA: TGTGCCAGCAGTAGGGTAGGGGCCTACGAGCAGTACTTC
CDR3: CASSRVGAYEQYF

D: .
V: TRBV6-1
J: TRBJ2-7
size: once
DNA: TGTGCCAGCAGTGATATAAGGATGACCGGGGGCTCCTACGAGCAGTACTTC
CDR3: CASSDIRMTGGSYEQYF

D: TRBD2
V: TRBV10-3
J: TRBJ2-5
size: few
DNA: TGTGCCATCAGTGACGTAGCGGGAGCGCAAGAGACCCAGTACTTC
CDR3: CAISDVAGAQETQYF

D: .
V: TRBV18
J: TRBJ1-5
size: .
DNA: TGTGCCAGCTCACCCCGAGGGAATCAGCCCCAGCATTTT
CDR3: CASSPRGNQPQHF

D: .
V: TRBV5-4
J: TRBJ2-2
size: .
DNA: TGTGCCAGCAGCGACATTTGGGTGCGTGACGGGGAGCTGTTTTTT
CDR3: CASSDIWVRDGELFF

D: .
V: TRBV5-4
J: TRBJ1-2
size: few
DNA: TGTGCCAGCAGCTTGGACGGCAGCCTCTATGGCTACACCTTC
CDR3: CASSLDGSLYGYTF

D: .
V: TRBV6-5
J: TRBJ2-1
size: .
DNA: TGTGCCAGCAGTTACTCTGGAATTACCAATGAGCAGTTCTTC
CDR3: CASSYSGITNEQFF

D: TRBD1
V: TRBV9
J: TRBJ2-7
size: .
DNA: TGTGCCAGCAGCGTAGGGACAGGGAGCTCCTACGAGCAGTACTTC
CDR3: CASSVGTGSSYEQYF

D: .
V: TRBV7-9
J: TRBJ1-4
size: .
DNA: TGTGCCAGCAGCCAGGGGTCAGGGCATGGGAAACTGTTTTTT
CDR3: CASSQGSGHGKLFF

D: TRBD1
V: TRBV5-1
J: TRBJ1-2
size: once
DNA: TGCGCCAGCAAAGACAGGGCTTGGGGAAACTATGGCTACACCTTC
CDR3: CASKDRAWGNYGYTF

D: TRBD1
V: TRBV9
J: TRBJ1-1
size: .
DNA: TGTGCCAGCAGCGTAGGACAGGGGACTGAAGCTTTCTTT
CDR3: CASSVGQGTEAFF

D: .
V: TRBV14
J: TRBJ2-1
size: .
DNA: TGTGCCAGCAGCCAAAATTGGGGACCGTACAACCCTAATGAGCAGTTCTTC
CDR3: CASSQNWGPYNPNEQFF

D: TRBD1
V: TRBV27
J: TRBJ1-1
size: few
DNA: TGTGCCAGCAGTTTACCGTCAGGGGGCGGCACTGAAGCTTTCTTT
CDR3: CASSLPSGGGTEAFF

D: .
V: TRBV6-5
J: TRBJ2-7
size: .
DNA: TGTGCCAGCAGTTACTCGGGGCATGGAATACCCTACGAGCAGTACTTC
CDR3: CASSYSGHGIPYEQYF

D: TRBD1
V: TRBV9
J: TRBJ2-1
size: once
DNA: TGTGCCAGCACTCGGGACAGCTCCTACAATGAGCAGTTCTTC
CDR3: CASTRDSSYNEQFF

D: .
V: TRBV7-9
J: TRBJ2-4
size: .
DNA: TGTGCCAGCAGCAAACTAGAGGGATGGAAAAACATTCAGTACTTC
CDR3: CASSKLEGWKNIQYF

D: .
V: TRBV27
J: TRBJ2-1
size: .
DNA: TGTGCCAGCAGTTTAAGGTGGACAGATGAGCAGTTCTTC
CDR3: CASSLRWTDEQFF

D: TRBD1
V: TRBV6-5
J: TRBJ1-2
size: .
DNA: TGTGCCAGCAGCCGAGCGACAGGGATGATCTATGGCTACACCTTC
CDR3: CASSRATGMIYGYTF

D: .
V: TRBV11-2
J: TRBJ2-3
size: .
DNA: TGTGCCAGCAGCTTACGTCCTATGGCAGATACGCAGTATTTT
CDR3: CASSLRPMADTQYF

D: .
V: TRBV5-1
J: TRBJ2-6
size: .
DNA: TGCGCCAGCAGCGCGACAGACTCTGGGGCCAACGTCCTGACTTTC
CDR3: CASSATDSGANVLTF

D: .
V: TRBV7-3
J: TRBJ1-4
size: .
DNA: TGTGCCAACCCCCCGTGTCCAGGCCATGATGAAAAACTGTTTTTT
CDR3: CANPPCPGHDEKLFF

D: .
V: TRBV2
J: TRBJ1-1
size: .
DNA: TGTGCCAGCACCCCTACGGGGTTGACTGAAGCTTTCTTT
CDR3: CASTPTGLTEAFF

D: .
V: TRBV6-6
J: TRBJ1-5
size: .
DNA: TGTGCCAGCGCTAACTCAGGAGTAAGCAATCAGCCCCAGCATTTT
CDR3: CASANSGVSNQPQHF

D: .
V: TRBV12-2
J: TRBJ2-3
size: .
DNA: TGTGCAAGTCGCTTAGCCGCCGGGGAGAGAACTAGCACAGATACGCAGTATTTT
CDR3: CASRLAAGERTSTDTQYF

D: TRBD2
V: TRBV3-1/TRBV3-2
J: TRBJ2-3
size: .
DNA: TGTGCCAGCAGCCAACCTGGACTAGCGGGGCACACAGATACGCAGTATTTT
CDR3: CASSQPGLAGHTDTQYF

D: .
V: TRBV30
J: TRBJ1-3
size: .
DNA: TGTGCCTCCACGGCCTTCTCTGGAAACACCATATATTTT
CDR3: CASTAFSGNTIYF

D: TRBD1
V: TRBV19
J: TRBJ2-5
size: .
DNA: TGTGCCAGTAGTATCTCAGGGGGCCAACAAGAGACCCAGTACTTC
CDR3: CASSISGGQQETQYF

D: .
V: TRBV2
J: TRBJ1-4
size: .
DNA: TGTGCCAGCACGGAGGGGCTACAACATAATGAAAAACTGTTTTTT
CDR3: CASTEGLQHNEKLFF

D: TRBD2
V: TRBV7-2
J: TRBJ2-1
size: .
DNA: TGTGCCAGCAGCTTATGGGCCGCCGGGGGGAGCTCCTACAATGAGCAGTTCTTC
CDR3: CASSLWAAGGSSYNEQFF

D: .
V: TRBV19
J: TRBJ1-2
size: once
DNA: TGTGCCAGTAGTCCTCCGGCCCTCTATGGCTACACCTTC
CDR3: CASSPPALYGYTF

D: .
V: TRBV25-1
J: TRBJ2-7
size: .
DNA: TGTGCCAGCAGACCCACACTGGGACGTTACTACGAGCAGTACTTC
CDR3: CASRPTLGRYYEQYF

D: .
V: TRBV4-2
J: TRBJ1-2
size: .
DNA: TGTGCCAGCAGCCAAGATTATTCGGGCAGCCCCTATGGCTACACCTTC
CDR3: CASSQDYSGSPYGYTF

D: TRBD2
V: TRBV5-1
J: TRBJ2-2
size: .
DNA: TGCGCCAGCAGAGATTACCGACTAGCAAACACCGGGGAGCTGTTTTTT
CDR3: CASRDYRLANTGELFF

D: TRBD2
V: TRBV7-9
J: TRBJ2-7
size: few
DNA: TGTGCCAGCAGCGCACTTCTAGCGGGAGGTTCCTACGAGCAGTACTTC
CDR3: CASSALLAGGSYEQYF

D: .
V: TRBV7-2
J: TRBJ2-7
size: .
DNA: TGTGCCAGCAGCTTATTTTCGGGTCTTATTCTCGAGCAGTACTTC
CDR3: CASSLFSGLILEQYF

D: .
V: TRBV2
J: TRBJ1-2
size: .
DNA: TGTGCCAGCAGTGAAGCGCTTGGGGTTGGCTATGGCTACACCTTC
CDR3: CASSEALGVGYGYTF

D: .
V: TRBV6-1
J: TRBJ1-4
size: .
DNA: TGTGCCAGCAGTGAAGTTCAGGGTGCTAATGAAAAACTGTTTTTT
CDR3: CASSEVQGANEKLFF

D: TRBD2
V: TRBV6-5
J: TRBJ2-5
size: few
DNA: TGTGCCAGCAGTTATGGACTAGCGGGGGGCCAAGAGACCCAGTACTTC
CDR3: CASSYGLAGGQETQYF

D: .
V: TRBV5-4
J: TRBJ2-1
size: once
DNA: TGTGCCAGCAGCTTGGGGGGGGGCAACTACAATGAGCAGTTCTTC
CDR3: CASSLGGGNYNEQFF

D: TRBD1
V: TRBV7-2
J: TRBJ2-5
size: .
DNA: TGTGCCAGCAGCTCCGGGACAGGGGGTTTAAAAGAGACCCAGTACTTC
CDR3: CASSSGTGGLKETQYF

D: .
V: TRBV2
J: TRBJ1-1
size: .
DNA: TGTGCCAGCAGTGTTGGAGGCACCGACACTGAAGCTTTCTTT
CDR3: CASSVGGTDTEAFF

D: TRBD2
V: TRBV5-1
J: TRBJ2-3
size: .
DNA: TGCGCCAGCAGCTTCTCTAGCGGGAGTCACACAGATACGCAGTATTTT
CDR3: CASSFSSGSHTDTQYF

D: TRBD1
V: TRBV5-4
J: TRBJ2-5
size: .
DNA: TGTGCCAGCAGCTCCAAGACAGGGGGCGGGGAGACCCAGTACTTC
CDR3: CASSSKTGGGETQYF

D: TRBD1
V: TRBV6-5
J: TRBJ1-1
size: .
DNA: TGTGCCATCAGAGTGGACAGGGTTGCTTTCTTT
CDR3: CAIRVDRVAFF

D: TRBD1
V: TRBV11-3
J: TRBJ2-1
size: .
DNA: TGTGCCAGCACCCCGAGGACAGGGTACGATGAGCAGTTCTTC
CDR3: CASTPRTGYDEQFF

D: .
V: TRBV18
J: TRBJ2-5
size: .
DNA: TGTGCCAGCTCACCAAGAGCCAGGGGGGGAGGTGAGACCCAGTACTTC
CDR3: CASSPRARGGGETQYF

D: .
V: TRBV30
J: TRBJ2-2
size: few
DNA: TGTGCCTGGAGTGTTCAGTTACGGATTGGGGAGCTGTTTTTT
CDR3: CAWSVQLRIGELFF